Following are 4 T cell receptor beta chains from one sample sequenced in a study of blood T cells in healthy people across ages. A second roughly 7 to 11 cycle PCR used barcoded and J-beta primers. TCRdb redid the calling of the 5' RACE reads with MiXCR, one entry per CDR3 protein. The table shows approximately 960,000 distinct CDR3 sequences, with about 27% occurring only once. This sample also appeared in a second study, on T cells of mothers and their children.

Sample: blood. The receptor source for this set is a woman between 40 and 50 years old in good health.

This clonotype was seen ten or more times. The chain couples TRBV20-1 to TRBJ2-5, with a tentative D call TRBD1 (5 bases). The CDR3 covers 13 residues. From germline, CDR1 is DFQATT and CDR2 SNEGSKA (reference sequence). The V gene lost 3 bases and the J gene lost 5 bases, with 13 bases spanning the gap. The CDR3 DNA reads as TGCAGTGCTAGCGGCGCGGCAGGGGAGACCCAGTACTTC. Amino acids: CSASGAAGETQYF.

The V call is TRBV6-4, the J call TRBJ2-3, with 7 nucleotides matching TRBD1. CDR1 MRHNA and CDR2 SNTAGT come from the germline V gene. The CDR3 runs 14 residues. V trimming: 0 bases; J trimming: 8 bases; junction bases outside the gene matches: 5. The CDR3 reads CASSDSAGGGTQYF. CDR3 nucleotide sequence: TGTGCCAGCAGTGACTCGGCAGGGGGTGGTACGCAGTATTTT.

In this sample, this clonotype turned up many times. This rearrangement joins TRBV7-6 to TRBJ2-3; 10 nucleotides align to TRBD1. From germline, CDR1 is SGHVS and CDR2 FNYEAQ. V shed 5 bases and J 5 bases; nucleotides not matched to a gene: 10. The CDR3 spans 16 residues. In DNA, the CDR3 is TGTGCCAGCAGCCGCCTAGGACAGGGGGTCGGAGATACGCAGTATTTT. The encoded protein is CASSRLGQGVGDTQYF.

The table lists this clonotype with many counts. This chain connects TRBV2 to TRBJ1-2; possible D gene TRBD1, 6 bases. The CDR3 contains 12 residues. The germline gives CDR1 SNHLY, CDR2 FYNNEI. V lost 6 bases, J lost 5 bases, and 10 bases lay in between. CDR3 region: CASRGRGYGYTF. CDR3 nucleotides: TGTGCCAGCAGAGGCAGGGGTTATGGCTACACCTTC.